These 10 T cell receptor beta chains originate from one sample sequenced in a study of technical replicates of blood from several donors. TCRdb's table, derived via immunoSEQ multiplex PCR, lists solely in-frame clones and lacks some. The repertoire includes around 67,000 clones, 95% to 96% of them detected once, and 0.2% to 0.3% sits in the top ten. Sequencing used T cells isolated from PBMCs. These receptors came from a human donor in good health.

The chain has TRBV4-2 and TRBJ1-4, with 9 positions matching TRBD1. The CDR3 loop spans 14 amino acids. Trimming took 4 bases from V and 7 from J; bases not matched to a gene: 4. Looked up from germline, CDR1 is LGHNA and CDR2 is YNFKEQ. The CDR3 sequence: CASSPGTGFEKLFF. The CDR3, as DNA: TGTGCCAGCAGCCCCGGGACAGGGTTTGAAAAACTGTTTTTT.

The CDR3 DNA is TGTGCCAGCAGTGAACAGACAGGGTATCAGCCCCAGCATTTT. The encoded protein is CASSEQTGYQPQHF. The V and J genes are TRBV6-1 and TRBJ1-5; TRBD1 matches at 7 bases. Germline CDR1 reads MNHNS; CDR2 reads SASEGT. Trimming took 2 bases from V and 5 from J; bases not matched to a gene: 3. The CDR3 has 14 residues.

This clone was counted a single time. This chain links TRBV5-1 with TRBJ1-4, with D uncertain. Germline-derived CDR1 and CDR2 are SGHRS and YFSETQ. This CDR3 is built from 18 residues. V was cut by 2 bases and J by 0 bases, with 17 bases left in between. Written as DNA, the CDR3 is TGCGCCAGCAGCTTATATTGGTTGCGGACTGCAACTAATGAAAAACTGTTTTTT. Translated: CASSLYWLRTATNEKLFF.

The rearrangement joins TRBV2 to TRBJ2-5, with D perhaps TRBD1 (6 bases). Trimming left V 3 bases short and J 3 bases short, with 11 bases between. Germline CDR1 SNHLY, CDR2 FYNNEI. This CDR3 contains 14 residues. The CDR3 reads CASSDYPGEETQYF. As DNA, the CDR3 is TGTGCCAGCAGTGATTATCCAGGGGAAGAGACCCAGTACTTC.

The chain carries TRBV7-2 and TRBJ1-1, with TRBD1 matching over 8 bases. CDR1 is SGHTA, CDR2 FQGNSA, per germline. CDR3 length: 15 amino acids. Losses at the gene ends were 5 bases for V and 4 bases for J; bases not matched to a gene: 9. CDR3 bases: TGTGCCAGCAGCGGACAAACAGGGGGATTCACTGAAGCTTTCTTT. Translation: CASSGQTGGFTEAFF.

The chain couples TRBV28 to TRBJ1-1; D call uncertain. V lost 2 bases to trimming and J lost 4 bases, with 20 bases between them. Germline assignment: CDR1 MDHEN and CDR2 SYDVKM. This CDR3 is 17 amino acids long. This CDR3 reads CASSLTAGVRRGTEAFF. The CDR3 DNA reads TGTGCCAGCAGTTTAACGGCGGGCGTGCGGAGAGGCACTGAAGCTTTCTTT.

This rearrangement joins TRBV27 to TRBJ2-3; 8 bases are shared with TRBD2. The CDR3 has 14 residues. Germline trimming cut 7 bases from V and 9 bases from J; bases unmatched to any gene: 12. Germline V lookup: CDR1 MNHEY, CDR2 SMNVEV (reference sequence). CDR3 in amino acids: CASTKGLAGSTQYF. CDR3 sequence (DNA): TGTGCCAGCACAAAAGGGCTAGCGGGCTCAACGCAGTATTTT.

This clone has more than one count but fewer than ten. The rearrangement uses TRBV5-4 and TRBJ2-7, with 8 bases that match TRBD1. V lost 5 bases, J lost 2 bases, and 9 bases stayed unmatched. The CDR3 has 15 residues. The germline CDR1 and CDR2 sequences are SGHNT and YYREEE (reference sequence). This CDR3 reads CASSYTGGTTYEQYF. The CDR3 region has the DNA TGTGCCAGCAGTTATACAGGGGGGACCACCTACGAGCAGTACTTC.

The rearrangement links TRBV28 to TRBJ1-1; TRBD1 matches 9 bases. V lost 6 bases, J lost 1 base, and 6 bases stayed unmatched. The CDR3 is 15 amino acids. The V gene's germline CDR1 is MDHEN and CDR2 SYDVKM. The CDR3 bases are TGTGCCAGCAGGTCCACAGGGGGCGAGAACACTGAAGCTTTCTTT. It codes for CASRSTGGENTEAFF.

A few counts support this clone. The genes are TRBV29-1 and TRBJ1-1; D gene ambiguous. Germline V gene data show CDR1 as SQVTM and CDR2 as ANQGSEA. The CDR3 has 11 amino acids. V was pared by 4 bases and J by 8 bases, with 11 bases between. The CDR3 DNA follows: TGCAGCGTTGTTCCGTCGTCCGAAGCTTTCTTT. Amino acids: CSVVPSSEAFF. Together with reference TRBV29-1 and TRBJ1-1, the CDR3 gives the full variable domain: SAVISQKPSRDICQRGTSLTIQCQVDSQVTMMFWYRQQPGQSLTLIATANQGSEATYESGFVIDKFPISRPNLTFSTLTVSNMSPEDSSIYLCSVVPSSEAFFGQGTRLTVV.